Listed here are 15 T cell receptor beta chains from one sample, sequenced in a study of OX40 agonist ivuxolimab in advanced cancers. Profiling relied on immunoSEQ multiplex PCR, and the TCRdb table lists in-frame clones only, not all of them. The sample yields about 25,000 clones, roughly 85% seen once. The specimen comprised CD4+ or CD8+ T cells sorted from blood, sampled in a trial of the OX40 agonist ivuxolimab. These receptors were obtained from an adult with an advanced solid tumor such as melanoma, head and neck, liver or kidney cancer.

This clone appeared a single time. The chain combines TRBV6-1 with TRBJ1-5; 7 bases agree with TRBD1. The junction had 10 bases not matched to a gene; V was cut back by 4 bases and J by 7 bases. The CDR3 is 15 amino acids. Germline CDR1 and CDR2: MNHNS and SASEGT. DNA for the CDR3: TGTGCCAGCAGTGCCCTGGGGACAGCGTCACAGCCCCAGCATTTT. Its protein product is CASSALGTASQPQHF.

The V and J genes are TRBV7-9 and TRBJ2-7; TRBD1 matches at 10 bases. The CDR3 covers 15 residues. The J segment lost 4 bases and the V segment lost 3 bases, leaving 6 bases of the junction unmatched. Germline-derived CDR1 and CDR2 are SEHNR and FQNEAQ (reference sequence). CDR3 coding DNA: TGTGCCAGCAGCTTCCAGGACAGGGGGTTATACGAGCAGTACTTC. Translation: CASSFQDRGLYEQYF.

The chain carries TRBV13 and TRBJ2-3; no definite D call. Looked up from germline, CDR1 is PRHDT and CDR2 is FYEKMQ (reference sequence). The CDR3 contains 13 residues. V was shortened by 8 bases and J by 2 bases, with 11 bases between the two germline ends. Written as DNA, the CDR3 is TGTGCCAGCCGTTCTGCACCCACAGATACGCAGTATTTT. Translated, it gives CASRSAPTDTQYF.

This rearrangement joins TRBV7-9 to TRBJ2-3; 8 nucleotides line up with TRBD2. Germline CDR1 and CDR2: SEHNR and FQNEAQ (reference sequence). This CDR3 is 16 amino acids long. V lost 5 bases to trimming and J lost 4 bases; unmatched junction nucleotides: 11. The chain's CDR3 is CASSATGGPRADTQYF. CDR3 in DNA: TGTGCCAGCAGCGCCACGGGGGGGCCACGCGCAGATACGCAGTATTTT. The entire variable domain, with the rest obtained from reference TRBV7-9 and TRBJ2-3, is as follows: DTGVSQNPRHKITKRGQNVTFRCDPISEHNRLYWYRQTLGQGPEFLTYFQNEAQLEKSRLLSDRFSAERPKGSFSTLEIQRTEQGDSAMYLCASSATGGPRADTQYFGPGTRLTVL.

The table lists this clone with a few counts. The chain recombines TRBV4-1 with TRBJ2-2; D is uncertain. V was trimmed by 4 bases and J by 4 bases, leaving 4 bases between them. This CDR3 region has 12 residues. Germline values: CDR1 MGHRA, CDR2 YSYEKL. CDR3 DNA sequence: TGCGCCAGCAGCCCTTTCACCGGGGAGCTGTTTTTT. Translating gives CASSPFTGELFF.

The rearrangement joins TRBV5-1 to TRBJ2-7, with 12 nucleotides matching TRBD2. Germline V CDR1 and CDR2: SGHRS, YFSETQ. J gave up 3 bases and V 1 base, and 8 bases lay outside the gene matches. This CDR3 is 17 amino acids long. CDR3 sequence (DNA): TGCGCCAGCAGCTTGCTGGGACTAGCGGGTTTGTACTACGAGCAGTACTTC. Encoded protein: CASSLLGLAGLYYEQYF.

The chain has TRBV6-5 and TRBJ2-7; 9 positions agree with TRBD2. CDR1 and CDR2 from the germline V gene are MNHEY and SVGAGI. V lost 5 bases, J lost 5 bases, and 7 bases stayed unmatched. The CDR3 covers 14 residues. The CDR3 spells CASSRRGGRNEQYF. CDR3 in DNA: TGTGCCAGCAGTCGGCGGGGGGGCCGAAACGAGCAGTACTTC.

J is TRBJ1-6 and V is TRBV6-1; maybe TRBD1 (5 bases). The CDR3 loop spans 16 amino acids. The germline CDR1 and CDR2 sequences are MNHNS and SASEGT. Between the trimmed V and J ends, which lost 3 bases and 0 bases, there was a span of 9 bases. CDR3 residues: CASSDRDYSYNSPLHF. In DNA, the CDR3 is TGTGCCAGCAGTGACAGGGATTACTCCTATAATTCACCCCTCCACTTT.

The chain combines TRBV5-4 with TRBJ2-1; 11 nucleotides line up with TRBD2. The CDR3 contains 16 residues. Trimming took 4 bases from V and 7 from J; bases not matched to a gene: 10. CDR1 is SGHNT and CDR2 is YYREEE in the germline V gene (reference sequence). The CDR3: CASSQARLAGYNEQFF. CDR3 in DNA: TGTGCCAGCAGCCAAGCCCGACTAGCGGGGTATAATGAGCAGTTCTTC.

The chain combines TRBV4-2 with TRBJ2-1; the match to TRBD2 covers 8 bases. The CDR3 totals 17 residues. The junction had 10 bases not matched to a gene; V was cut back by 2 bases and J by 4 bases. The germline gives CDR1 LGHNA, CDR2 YNFKEQ. In nucleotides, the CDR3 is TGTGCCAGCAGCCAAATAACCGGGGGGGCCCGGTACAATGAGCAGTTCTTC. Its translation: CASSQITGGARYNEQFF.

The gene calls are TRBV10-1 and TRBJ1-4; D gene uncertain. CDR3 length: 15 amino acids. Germline CDR1 reads WNHNN; CDR2 reads SYGVQD (reference sequence). V was clipped by 0 bases and J by 5 bases, with 10 bases between them. CDR3 coding DNA: TGCGCCAGCAGTGAGTCGGACGTAAGAAATGAAAAACTGTTTTTT. Amino acids: CASSESDVRNEKLFF.

This chain uses TRBV7-9 with TRBJ1-4; D is ambiguous. The CDR3 has 15 residues. Deletions cut 8 bases from V and 6 bases from J, with 19 bases between. The germline V gene encodes CDR1 SEHNR and CDR2 FQNEAQ (reference sequence). CDR3: CASGPGPRDDEKLFF. As DNA, the CDR3 is TGTGCCAGCGGTCCCGGGCCCCGGGATGATGAAAAACTGTTTTTT.

This clone showed up just once. This CDR3 reads CASTARDRGHKFYNEQFF. DNA of the CDR3: TGTGCCAGCACCGCGAGGGACAGGGGCCATAAATTCTACAATGAGCAGTTCTTC. J is TRBJ2-1 and V is TRBV6-7, with 10 bases identical to TRBD1. TRBV6-7 carries the ORF label, with uncertain function. The junction had 15 bases not matched to a gene; V was cut back by 7 bases and J by 3 bases. CDR3 size: 18 residues.

The rearrangement links TRBV5-5 to TRBJ2-7; D perhaps matches TRBD2 (6 bases). V was shortened by 4 bases and J by 5 bases, with 13 bases between the two germline ends. The germline gives CDR1 SGHKS, CDR2 YYEKEE (reference sequence). The CDR3 is 13 amino acids. CDR3 nucleotide sequence: TGTGCCAGCAGCGGGGGACTTCGACACGAGCAGTACTTC. It codes for CASSGGLRHEQYF.

This clone was seen a handful of times. This sequence joins TRBV7-8 and TRBJ2-7; D is possibly TRBD1 (5 bases). The CDR3 has 14 residues. Germline V gives CDR1 SGHVS, CDR2 FQNEAQ. Trimming took off 2 bases at V and 0 bases at J, with 8 bases between the two ends. CDR3 in DNA: TGTGCCAGCAGCTTAAAACAGGACTCCTACGAGCAGTACTTC. It codes for CASSLKQDSYEQYF.